This T cell receptor beta chain was retrieved from a study of cytomegalovirus exposure and HLA in healthy donors. Overall study results and limits: Subsequent analysis of the 120 or so validation repertoires found a tendency for first-cohort TCR clusters to co-occur.

For this clone: Its antigen is as yet unknown.

The CDR3 is 18 residues long. The ends lost 7 bases at V and 5 bases at J; junction bases unmatched: 21. Germline CDR1 is LNHNV and CDR2 is YYDKDF (reference sequence). The study drew the donors from its approximately 120-subject validation cohort, separate from the approximately 700-subject first cohort. Sequenced by immunoSEQ multiplex PCR; TCRdb stores in-frame clones only, minus some. The sample has 100,000 to 150,000 clones; 88% are singletons. The chain links TRBV15 to TRBJ2-3, with 7 positions matching TRBD2. The sequenced material came from PBMCs. This receptor was obtained from a man in his thirties or forties in good health and CMV-seronegative. The CDR3 region is CATTPRRGEAESRDTQYF. The CDR3 DNA follows: TGTGCCACCACCCCACGACGGGGGGAGGCCGAGAGTAGAGATACGCAGTATTTT.